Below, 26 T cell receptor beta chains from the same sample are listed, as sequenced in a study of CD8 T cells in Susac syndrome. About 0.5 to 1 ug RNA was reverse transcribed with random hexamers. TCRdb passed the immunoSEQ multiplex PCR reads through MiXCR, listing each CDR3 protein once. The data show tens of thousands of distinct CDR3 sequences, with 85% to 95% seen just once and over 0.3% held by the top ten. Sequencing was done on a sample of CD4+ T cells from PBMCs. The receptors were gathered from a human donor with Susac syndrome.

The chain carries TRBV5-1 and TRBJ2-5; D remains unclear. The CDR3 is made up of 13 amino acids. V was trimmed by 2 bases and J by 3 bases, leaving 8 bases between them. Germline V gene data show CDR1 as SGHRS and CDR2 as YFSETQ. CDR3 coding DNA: TGCGCCAGCAGCTTTAAAAGGGAAGAGACCCAGTACTTC. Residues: CASSFKREETQYF.

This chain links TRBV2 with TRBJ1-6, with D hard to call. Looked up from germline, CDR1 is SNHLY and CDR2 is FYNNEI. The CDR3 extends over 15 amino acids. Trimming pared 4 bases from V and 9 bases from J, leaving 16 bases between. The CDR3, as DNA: TGTGCCAGCAGTGTAGGGTCCTCGGTCGGTTCACCCCTCCACTTT. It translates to CASSVGSSVGSPLHF.

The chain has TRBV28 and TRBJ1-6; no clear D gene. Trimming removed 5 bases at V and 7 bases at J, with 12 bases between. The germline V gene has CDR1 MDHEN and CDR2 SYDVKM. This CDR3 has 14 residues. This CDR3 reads CASSKGRWNSPLHF. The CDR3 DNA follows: TGTGCCAGCAGTAAGGGAAGGTGGAATTCACCCCTCCACTTT.

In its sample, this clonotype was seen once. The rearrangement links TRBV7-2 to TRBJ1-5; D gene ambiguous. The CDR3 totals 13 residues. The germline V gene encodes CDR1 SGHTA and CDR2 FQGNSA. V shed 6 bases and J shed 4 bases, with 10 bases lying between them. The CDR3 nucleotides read TGTGCCAGCAGGAATGGAGCAAATCAGCCCCAGCATTTT. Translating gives CASRNGANQPQHF.

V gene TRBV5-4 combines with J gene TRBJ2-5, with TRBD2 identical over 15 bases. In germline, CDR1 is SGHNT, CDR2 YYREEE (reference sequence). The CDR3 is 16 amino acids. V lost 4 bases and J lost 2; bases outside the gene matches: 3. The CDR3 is CASSPGTSGGQETQYF. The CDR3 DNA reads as TGTGCCAGCAGCCCCGGGACTAGCGGGGGGCAAGAGACCCAGTACTTC.

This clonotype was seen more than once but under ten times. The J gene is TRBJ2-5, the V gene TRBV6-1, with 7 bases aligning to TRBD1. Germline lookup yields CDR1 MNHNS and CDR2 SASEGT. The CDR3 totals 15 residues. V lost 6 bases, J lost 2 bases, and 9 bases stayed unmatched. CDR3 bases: TGTGCCAGCAGCCGTAGCCCGGGACAGCAAGAGACCCAGTACTTC. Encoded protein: CASSRSPGQQETQYF.

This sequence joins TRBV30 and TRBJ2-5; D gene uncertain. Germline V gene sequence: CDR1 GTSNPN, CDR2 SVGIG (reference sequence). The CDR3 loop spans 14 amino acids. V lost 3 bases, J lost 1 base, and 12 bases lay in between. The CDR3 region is CAWSGRATQETQYF. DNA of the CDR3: TGTGCCTGGAGCGGACGGGCAACCCAAGAGACCCAGTACTTC.

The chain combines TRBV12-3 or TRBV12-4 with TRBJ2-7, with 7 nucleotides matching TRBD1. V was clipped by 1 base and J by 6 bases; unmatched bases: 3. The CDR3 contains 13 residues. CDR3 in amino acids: CASSLGQGGEQYF. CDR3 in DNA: TGTGCCAGCAGTTTAGGACAGGGTGGCGAGCAGTACTTC.

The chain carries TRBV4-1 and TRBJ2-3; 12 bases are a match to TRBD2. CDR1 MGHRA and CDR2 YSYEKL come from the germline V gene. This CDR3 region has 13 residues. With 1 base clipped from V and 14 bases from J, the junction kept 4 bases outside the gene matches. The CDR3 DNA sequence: TGCGCCAGCAGCCAAGGACTAGCGGGGGCTCTGTATTTT. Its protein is CASSQGLAGALYF.

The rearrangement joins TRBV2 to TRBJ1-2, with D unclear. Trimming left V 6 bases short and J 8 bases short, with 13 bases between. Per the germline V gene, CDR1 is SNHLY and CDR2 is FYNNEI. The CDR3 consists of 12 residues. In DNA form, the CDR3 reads TGTGCCAGCAGCCGGTCAGAGGGCGGCTACACCTTC. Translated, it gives CASSRSEGGYTF.

The DNA of the CDR3 is TGTGCCGGGGGCGGGGAAGGCGATCAGCCCCAGCATTTT. Translating gives CAGGGEGDQPQHF. The chain is built from TRBV7-9 and TRBJ1-5; the D gene is possibly TRBD1 (6 bases). The CDR3 consists of 13 residues. Trimming left V 11 bases short and J 5 bases short, with 16 bases between. Germline V CDR1 and CDR2: SEHNR, FQNEAQ (reference sequence).

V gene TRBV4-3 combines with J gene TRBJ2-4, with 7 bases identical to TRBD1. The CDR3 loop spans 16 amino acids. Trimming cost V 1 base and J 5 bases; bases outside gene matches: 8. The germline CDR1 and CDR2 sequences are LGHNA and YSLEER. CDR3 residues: CASSQGGGQGQNIQYF. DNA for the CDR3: TGCGCCAGCAGCCAAGGAGGGGGCCAGGGACAAAACATTCAGTACTTC.

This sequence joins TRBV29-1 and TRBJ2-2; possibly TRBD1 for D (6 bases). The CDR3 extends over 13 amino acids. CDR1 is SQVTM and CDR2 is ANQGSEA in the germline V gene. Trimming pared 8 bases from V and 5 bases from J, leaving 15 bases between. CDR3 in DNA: TGCAGCCTACGCCTGAGGGGGACCGGGGAGCTGTTTTTT. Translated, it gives CSLRLRGTGELFF.

The CDR3 here is CASSPIPPGQRPSPLHF. In DNA, the CDR3 is TGTGCCAGCAGTCCTATCCCCCCGGGACAGAGGCCTTCACCCCTCCACTTT. This chain joins TRBV28 and TRBJ1-6, with 7 bases lining up with TRBD1. Trimming removed 5 bases from V and 9 bases from J; junction bases left unmatched: 16. The CDR3 sequence is 17 residues long. The germline V gene has CDR1 MDHEN and CDR2 SYDVKM.

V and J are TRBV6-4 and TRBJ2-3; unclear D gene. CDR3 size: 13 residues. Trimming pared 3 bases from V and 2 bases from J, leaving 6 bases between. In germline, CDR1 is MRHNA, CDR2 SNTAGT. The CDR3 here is CASSEQPTDTQYF. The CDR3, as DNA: TGTGCCAGCAGTGAACAGCCCACAGATACGCAGTATTTT.

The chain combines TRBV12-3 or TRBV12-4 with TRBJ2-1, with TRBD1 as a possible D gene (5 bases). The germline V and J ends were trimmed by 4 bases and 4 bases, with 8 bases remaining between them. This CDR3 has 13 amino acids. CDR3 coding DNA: TGTGCCAGCAGTTCTGGGGCGTACAATGAGCAGTTCTTC. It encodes CASSSGAYNEQFF.

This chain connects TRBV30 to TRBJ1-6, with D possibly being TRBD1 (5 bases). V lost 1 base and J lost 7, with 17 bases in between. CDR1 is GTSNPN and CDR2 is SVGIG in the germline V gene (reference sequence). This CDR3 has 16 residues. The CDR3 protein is CAWSGQFVGANSPLHF. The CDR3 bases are TGTGCCTGGAGTGGACAATTCGTTGGGGCAAATTCACCCCTCCACTTT.

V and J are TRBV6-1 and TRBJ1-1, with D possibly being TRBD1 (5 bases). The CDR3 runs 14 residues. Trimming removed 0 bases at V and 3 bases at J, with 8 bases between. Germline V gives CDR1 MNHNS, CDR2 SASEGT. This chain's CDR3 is CASSEAAGYTEAFF. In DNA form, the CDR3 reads TGTGCCAGCAGTGAAGCGGCAGGGTACACTGAAGCTTTCTTT.

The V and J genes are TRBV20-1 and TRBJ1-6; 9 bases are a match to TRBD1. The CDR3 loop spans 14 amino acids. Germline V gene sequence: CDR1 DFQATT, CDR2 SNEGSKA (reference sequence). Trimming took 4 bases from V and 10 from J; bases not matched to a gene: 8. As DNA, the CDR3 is TGCAGTGCTACTATGGGACAGGGAAGATCACCCCTCCACTTT. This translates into CSATMGQGRSPLHF.

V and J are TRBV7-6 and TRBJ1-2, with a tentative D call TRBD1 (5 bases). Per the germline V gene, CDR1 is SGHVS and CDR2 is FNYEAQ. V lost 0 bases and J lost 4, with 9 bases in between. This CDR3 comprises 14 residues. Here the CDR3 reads CASSLATGSYGYTF. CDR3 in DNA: TGTGCCAGCAGCTTAGCCACAGGTTCCTATGGCTACACCTTC.

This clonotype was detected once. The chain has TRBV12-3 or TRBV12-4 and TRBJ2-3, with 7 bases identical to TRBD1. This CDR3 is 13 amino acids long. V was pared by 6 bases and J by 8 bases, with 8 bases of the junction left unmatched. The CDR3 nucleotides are TGTGCCAGCAGCGGACAGGCGCAGGGTACGCAGTATTTT. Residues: CASSGQAQGTQYF.

The CDR3 DNA reads as TGTGCCAGCAGCAAAAGCAGACAGGGTTCCTACGAGCAGTACTTC. Protein product: CASSKSRQGSYEQYF. The V call is TRBV21-1, the J call TRBJ2-7; the tabulated D call, TRBD1, remains unverified against the DNA. TRBV21-1 corresponds to a pseudogene. This CDR3 comprises 15 residues.

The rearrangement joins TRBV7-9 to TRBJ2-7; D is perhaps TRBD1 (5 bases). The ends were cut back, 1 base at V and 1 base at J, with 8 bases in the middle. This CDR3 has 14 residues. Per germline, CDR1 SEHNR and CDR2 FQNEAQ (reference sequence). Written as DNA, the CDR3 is TGTGCCAGCAGCTTAGTAACAGGATCCTACGAGCAGTACTTC. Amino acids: CASSLVTGSYEQYF.

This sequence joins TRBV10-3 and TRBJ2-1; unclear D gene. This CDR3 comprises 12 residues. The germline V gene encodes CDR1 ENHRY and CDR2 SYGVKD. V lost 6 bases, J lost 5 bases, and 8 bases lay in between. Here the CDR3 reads CAISRVNNEQFF. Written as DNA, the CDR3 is TGTGCCATCAGCCGGGTTAACAATGAGCAGTTCTTC.

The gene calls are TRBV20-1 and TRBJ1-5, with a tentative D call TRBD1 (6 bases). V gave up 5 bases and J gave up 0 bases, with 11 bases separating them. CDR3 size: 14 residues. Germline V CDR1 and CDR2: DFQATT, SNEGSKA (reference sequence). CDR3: CSARGGPSNQPQHF. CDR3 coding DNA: TGCAGTGCTCGGGGGGGGCCTAGCAATCAGCCCCAGCATTTT.

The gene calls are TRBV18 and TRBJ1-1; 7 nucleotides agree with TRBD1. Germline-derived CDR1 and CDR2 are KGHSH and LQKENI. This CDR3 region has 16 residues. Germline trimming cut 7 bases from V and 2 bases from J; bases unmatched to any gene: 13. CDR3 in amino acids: CASWLPGQKVNTEAFF. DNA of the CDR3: TGTGCCAGCTGGCTCCCGGGACAGAAAGTTAACACTGAAGCTTTCTTT.